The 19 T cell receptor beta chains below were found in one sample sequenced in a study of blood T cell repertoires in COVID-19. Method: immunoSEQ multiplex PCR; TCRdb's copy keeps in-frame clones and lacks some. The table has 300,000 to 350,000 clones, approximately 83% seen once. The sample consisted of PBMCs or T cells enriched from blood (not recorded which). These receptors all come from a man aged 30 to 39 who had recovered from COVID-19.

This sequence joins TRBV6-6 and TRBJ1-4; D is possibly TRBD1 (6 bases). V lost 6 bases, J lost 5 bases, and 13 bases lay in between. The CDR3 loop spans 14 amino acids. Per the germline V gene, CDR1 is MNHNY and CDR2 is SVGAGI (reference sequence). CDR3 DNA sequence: TGTGCCAGCAGGCTGACAGGAGGAAATGAAAAACTGTTTTTT. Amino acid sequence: CASRLTGGNEKLFF.

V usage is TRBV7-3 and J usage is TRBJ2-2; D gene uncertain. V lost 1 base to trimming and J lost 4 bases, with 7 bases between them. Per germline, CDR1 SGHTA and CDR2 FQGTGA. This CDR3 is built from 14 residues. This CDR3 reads CASSLNSITGELFF. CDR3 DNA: TGTGCCAGCAGCTTAAATAGCATCACCGGGGAGCTGTTTTTT.

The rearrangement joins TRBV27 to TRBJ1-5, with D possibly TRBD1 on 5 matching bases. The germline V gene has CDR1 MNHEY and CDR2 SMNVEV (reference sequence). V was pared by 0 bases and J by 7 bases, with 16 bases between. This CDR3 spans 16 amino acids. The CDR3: CASSLSPFGGDQPQHF. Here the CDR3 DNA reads TGTGCCAGCAGTTTATCTCCTTTCGGGGGTGACCAGCCCCAGCATTTT.

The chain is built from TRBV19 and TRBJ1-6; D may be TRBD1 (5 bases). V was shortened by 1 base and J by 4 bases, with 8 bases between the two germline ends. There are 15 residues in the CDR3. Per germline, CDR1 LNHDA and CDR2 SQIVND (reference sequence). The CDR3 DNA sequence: TGTGCCAGTAGTATAGGACAGCGATATAATTCACCCCTCCACTTT. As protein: CASSIGQRYNSPLHF.

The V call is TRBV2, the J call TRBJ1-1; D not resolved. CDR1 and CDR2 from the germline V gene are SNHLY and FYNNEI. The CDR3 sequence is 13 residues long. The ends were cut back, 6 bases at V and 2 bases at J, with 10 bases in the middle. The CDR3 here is CASRETRNTEAFF. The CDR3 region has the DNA TGTGCCAGCAGAGAGACACGTAACACTGAAGCTTTCTTT.

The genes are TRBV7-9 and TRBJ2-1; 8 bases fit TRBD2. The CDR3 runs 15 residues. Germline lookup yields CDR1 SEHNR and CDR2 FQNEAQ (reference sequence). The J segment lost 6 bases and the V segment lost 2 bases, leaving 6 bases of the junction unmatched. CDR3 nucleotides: TGTGCCAGCAGCTTAACGGGGGGGCTGTCCAATGAGCAGTTCTTC. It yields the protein CASSLTGGLSNEQFF.

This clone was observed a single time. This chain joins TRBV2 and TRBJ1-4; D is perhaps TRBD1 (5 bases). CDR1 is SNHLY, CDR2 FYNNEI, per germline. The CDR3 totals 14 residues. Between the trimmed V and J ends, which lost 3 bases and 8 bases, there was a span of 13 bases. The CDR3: CASSDTGPVEKLFF. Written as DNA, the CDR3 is TGTGCCAGCAGTGACACAGGCCCCGTGGAAAAACTGTTTTTT.

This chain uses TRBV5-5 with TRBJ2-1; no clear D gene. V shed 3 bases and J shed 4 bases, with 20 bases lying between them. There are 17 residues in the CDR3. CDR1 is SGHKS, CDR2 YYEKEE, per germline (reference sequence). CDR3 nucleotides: TGTGCCAGCAGCTATTTTCTCGAAAACAGCAGATACAATGAGCAGTTCTTC. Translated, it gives CASSYFLENSRYNEQFF.

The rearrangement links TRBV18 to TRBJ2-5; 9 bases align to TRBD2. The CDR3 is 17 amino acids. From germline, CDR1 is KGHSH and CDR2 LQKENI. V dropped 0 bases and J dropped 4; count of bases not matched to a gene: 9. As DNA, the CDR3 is TGTGCCAGCTCACCACCGGGACTAGCCTTCAGAGGAGAGACCCAGTACTTC. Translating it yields CASSPPGLAFRGETQYF.

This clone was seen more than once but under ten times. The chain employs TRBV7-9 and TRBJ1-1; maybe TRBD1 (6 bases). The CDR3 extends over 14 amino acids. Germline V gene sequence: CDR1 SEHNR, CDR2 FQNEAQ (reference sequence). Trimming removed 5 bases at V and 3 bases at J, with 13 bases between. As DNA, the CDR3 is TGTGCCAGCAGCAGAGAACAGGGATACACTGAAGCTTTCTTT. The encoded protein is CASSREQGYTEAFF.

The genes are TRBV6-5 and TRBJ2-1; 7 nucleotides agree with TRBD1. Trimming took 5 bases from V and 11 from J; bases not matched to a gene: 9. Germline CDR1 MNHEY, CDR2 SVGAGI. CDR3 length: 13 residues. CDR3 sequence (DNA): TGTGCCAGCAGTCCTCGGACAGGACCGAAGCAGTTCTTC. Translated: CASSPRTGPKQFF.

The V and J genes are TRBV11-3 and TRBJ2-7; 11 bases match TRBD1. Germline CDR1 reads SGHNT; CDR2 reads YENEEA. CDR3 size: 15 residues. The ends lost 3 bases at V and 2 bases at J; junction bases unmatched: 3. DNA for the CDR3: TGTGCCAGCAGCTTGGGGACAGGGGGACCCTACGAGCAGTACTTC. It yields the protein CASSLGTGGPYEQYF.

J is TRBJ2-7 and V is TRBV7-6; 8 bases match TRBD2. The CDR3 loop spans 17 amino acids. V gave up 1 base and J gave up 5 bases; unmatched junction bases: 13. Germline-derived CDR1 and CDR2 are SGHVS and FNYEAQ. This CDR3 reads CASSLVPGGLAGDEQYF. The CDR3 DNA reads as TGTGCCAGCAGCTTAGTCCCGGGGGGGCTGGCGGGAGACGAGCAGTACTTC. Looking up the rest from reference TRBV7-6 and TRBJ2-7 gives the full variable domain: GAGVSQSPRYKVTKRGQDVALRCDPISGHVSLYWYRQALGQGPEFLTYFNYEAQQDKSGLPNDRFSAERPEGSISTLTIQRTEQRDSAMYRCASSLVPGGLAGDEQYFGPGTRLTVT.

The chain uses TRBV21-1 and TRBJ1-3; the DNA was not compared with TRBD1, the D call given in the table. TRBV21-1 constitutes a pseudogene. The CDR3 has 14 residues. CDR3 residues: CARGQVFSGNTIYF. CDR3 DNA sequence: TGTGCCAGGGGACAGGTTTTCTCTGGAAACACCATATATTTT.

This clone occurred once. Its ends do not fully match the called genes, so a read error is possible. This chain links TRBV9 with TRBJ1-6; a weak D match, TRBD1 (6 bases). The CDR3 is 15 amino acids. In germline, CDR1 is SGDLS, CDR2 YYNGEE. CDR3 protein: CASNVGGAYNSPLHF. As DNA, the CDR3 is TGTGCCAGCAACGTAGGGGGGGCCTATAATTCACCCCTCCACTTT.

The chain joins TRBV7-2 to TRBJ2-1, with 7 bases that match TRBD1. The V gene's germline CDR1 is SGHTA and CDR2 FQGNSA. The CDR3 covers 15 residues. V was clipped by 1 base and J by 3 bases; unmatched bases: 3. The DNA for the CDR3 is TGTGCCAGCAGCTTAGTACAGGGGCTCTACAATGAGCAGTTCTTC. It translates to CASSLVQGLYNEQFF.

The CDR3: CASSLDQLNTEAFF. CDR3 in DNA: TGCGCCAGCAGCTTGGACCAACTTAACACTGAAGCTTTCTTT. V is TRBV5-1 and J is TRBJ1-1; D call uncertain. Germline V gene sequence: CDR1 SGHRS, CDR2 YFSETQ. This CDR3 is 14 amino acids long. The germline V and J ends were trimmed by 0 bases and 2 bases, with 8 bases remaining between them.

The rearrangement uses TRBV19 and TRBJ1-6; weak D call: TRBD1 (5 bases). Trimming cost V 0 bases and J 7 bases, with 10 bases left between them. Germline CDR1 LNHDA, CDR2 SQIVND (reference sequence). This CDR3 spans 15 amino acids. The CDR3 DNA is TGTGCCAGTAGTATAGAGGCAGGGCAGAATTCACCCCTCCACTTT. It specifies CASSIEAGQNSPLHF.

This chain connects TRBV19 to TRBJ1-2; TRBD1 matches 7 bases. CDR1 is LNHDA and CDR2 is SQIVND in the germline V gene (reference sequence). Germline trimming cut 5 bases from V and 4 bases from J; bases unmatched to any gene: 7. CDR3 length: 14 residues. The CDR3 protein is CASSLGTVIYGYTF. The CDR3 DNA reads TGTGCCAGTAGTTTGGGGACAGTCATCTATGGCTACACCTTC. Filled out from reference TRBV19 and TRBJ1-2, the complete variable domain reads DGGITQSPKYLFRKEGQNVTLSCEQNLNHDAMYWYRQDPGQGLRLIYYSQIVNDFQKGDIAEGYSVSREKKESFPLTVTSAQKNPTAFYLCASSLGTVIYGYTFGSGTRLTVV.